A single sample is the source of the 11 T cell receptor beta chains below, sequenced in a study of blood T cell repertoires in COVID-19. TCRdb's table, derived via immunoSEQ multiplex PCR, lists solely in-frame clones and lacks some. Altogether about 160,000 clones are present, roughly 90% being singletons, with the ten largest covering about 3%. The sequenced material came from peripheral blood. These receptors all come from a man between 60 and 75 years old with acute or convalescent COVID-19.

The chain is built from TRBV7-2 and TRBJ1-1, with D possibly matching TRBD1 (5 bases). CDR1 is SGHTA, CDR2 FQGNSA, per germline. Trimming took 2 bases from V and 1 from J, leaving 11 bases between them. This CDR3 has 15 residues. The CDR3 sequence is CASSLRGLPNTEAFF. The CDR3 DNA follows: TGTGCCAGCAGCTTAAGGGGATTGCCGAACACTGAAGCTTTCTTT.

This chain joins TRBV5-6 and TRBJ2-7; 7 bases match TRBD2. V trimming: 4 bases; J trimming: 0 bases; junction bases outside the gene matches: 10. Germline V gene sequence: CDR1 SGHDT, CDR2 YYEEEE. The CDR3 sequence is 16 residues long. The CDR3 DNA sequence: TGTGCCAGCAGCGAACGCGGCGGGGGAAGCTCCTACGAGCAGTACTTC. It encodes CASSERGGGSSYEQYF.

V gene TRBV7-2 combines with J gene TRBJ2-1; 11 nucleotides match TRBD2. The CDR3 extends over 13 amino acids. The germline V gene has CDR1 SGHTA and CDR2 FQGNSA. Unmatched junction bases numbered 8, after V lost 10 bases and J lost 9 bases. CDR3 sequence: CATHSGGAFEQFF. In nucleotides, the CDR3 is TGTGCCACTCATAGCGGGGGGGCGTTTGAGCAGTTCTTC.

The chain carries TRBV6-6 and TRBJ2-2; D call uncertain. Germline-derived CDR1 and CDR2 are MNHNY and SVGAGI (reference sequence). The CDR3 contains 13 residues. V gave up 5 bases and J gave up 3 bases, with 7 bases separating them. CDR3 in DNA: TGTGCCAGCAGTCGCCCTTACACCGGGGAGCTGTTTTTT. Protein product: CASSRPYTGELFF.

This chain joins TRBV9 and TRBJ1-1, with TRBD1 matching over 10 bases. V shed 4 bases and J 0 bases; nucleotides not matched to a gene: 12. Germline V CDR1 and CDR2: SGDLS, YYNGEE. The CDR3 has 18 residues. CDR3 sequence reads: CASSPGQGGVGVNTEAFF. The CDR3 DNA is TGTGCCAGCAGCCCCGGACAGGGGGGTGTCGGGGTGAACACTGAAGCTTTCTTT.

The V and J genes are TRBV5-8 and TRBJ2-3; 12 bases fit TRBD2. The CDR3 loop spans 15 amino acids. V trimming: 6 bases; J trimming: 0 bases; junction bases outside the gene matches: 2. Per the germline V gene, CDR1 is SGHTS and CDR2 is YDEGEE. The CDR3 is CASTLAGGSTDTQYF. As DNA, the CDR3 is TGTGCCAGCACCCTAGCGGGGGGGAGCACAGATACGCAGTATTTT.

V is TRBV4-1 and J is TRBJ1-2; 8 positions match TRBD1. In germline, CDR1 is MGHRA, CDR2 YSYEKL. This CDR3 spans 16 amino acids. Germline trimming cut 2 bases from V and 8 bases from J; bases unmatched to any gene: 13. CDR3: CASSQSDGQGQRGYTF. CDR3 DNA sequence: TGCGCCAGCAGCCAATCGGACGGACAGGGCCAGAGGGGCTACACCTTC.

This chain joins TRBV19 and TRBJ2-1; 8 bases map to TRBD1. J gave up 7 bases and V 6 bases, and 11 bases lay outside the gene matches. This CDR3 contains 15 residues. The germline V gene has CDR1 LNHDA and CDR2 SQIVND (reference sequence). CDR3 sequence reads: CASRLQGARGNEQFF. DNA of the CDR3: TGTGCCAGTAGGCTCCAGGGGGCTAGGGGGAATGAGCAGTTCTTC.

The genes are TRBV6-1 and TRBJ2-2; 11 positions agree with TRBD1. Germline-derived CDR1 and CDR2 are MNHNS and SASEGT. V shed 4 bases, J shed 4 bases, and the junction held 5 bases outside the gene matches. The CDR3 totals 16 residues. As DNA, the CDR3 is TGTGCCAGCAGTGCGGCCGGGACAGGGGGCACCGGGGAGCTGTTTTTT. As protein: CASSAAGTGGTGELFF.

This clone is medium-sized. The CDR3 reads CARGRDSNTGELFF. CDR3 nucleotides: TGTGCCCGCGGGAGAGATTCGAACACCGGGGAGCTGTTTTTT. The chain joins TRBV30 to TRBJ2-2, with 7 bases aligning to TRBD2. Unmatched junction bases numbered 6, after V lost 8 bases and J lost 0 bases. This CDR3 is built from 14 residues. The germline CDR1 and CDR2 sequences are GTSNPN and SVGIG (reference sequence).

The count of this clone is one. CDR3 coding DNA: TGTGCCAGCGGAGGACAGGGGGACTATGGCTACACCTTC. Translated: CASGGQGDYGYTF. The chain has TRBV6-5 and TRBJ1-2, with 10 bases that match TRBD1. The trim removed 8 bases at V and 3 bases at J, leaving 3 bases unmatched. The CDR3 length is 13 residues. From germline, CDR1 is MNHEY and CDR2 SVGAGI.